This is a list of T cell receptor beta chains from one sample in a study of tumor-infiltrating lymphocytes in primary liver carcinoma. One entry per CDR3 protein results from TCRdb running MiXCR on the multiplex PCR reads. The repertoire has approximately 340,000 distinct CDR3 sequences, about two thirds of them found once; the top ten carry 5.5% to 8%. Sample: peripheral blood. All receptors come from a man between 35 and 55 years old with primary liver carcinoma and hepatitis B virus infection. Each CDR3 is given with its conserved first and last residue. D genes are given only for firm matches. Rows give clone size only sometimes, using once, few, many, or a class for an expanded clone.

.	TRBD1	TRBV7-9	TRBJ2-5	TGTGCCAGCAGCGGGGCAGGGGGCGGTGAGACCCAGTACTTC	CASSGAGGGETQYF
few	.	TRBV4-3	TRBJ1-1	TGCGCCAGCAGCCAAGGGACGCAGGGCTTCGGGAACACTGAAGCTTTCTTT	CASSQGTQGFGNTEAFF
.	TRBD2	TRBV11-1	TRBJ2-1	TGTGCCACCAGCTTAGGACTAGCGGGAGGTTACAATGAGCAGTTCTTC	CATSLGLAGGYNEQFF
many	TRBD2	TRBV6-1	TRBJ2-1	TGTGCCAGCAGCGAACTAGCGGGAGCCCACAATGAGCAGTTCTTC	CASSELAGAHNEQFF
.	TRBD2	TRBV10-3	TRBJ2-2	TGTGTCATCAGTGAGACTAGCGGGAGGACCGGGGAGCTGTTTTTT	CVISETSGRTGELFF
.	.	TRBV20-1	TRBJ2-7	TGCAGTGCTACACCCGGGCCATCCTACGAGCAGTACTTC	CSATPGPSYEQYF
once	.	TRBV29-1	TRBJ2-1	TGCAGCGAGGAGGACTTCCGTCCCTACAATGAGCAGTTCTTC	CSEEDFRPYNEQFF
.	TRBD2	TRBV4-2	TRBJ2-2	TGTGCCAGCAGCCGAAACCTCGGACTAGCGTACACCGGGGAGCTGTTTTTT	CASSRNLGLAYTGELFF
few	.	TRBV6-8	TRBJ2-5	TGTGCCAGCATGGGGGCCTACCAAGAGACCCAGTACTTC	CASMGAYQETQYF
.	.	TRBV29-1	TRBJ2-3	TGCAGCGTTGAAACAGGGAGACTATATTCAAAAACGCAGTATTTT	CSVETGRLYSKTQYF
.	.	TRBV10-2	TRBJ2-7	TGCGCCAGCAGCTCGGGATTATTCGCCTACGAGCAGTACTTC	CASSSGLFAYEQYF
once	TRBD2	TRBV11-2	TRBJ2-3	TGTGCCAGCAGTCGCGGGGGACTGCCTTGCACAGATACGCAGTATTTT	CASSRGGLPCTDTQYF
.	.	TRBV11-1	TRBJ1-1	TGTGCCAGCAGCTCCACAGGGATTAACACTGGAGCTTTCTTT	CASSSTGINTGAFF
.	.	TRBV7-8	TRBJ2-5	TGTGCCAGTAGACTCGGGGGTGGGCAAGAGACCCAGTGCTTC	CASRLGGGQETQCF
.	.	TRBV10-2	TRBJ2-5	TGCGCCAACAGTGCCTGGGAGACCCAGTACTTC	CANSAWETQYF
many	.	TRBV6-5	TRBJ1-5	TGTGCCAGCAGTTACTCAGGCGATAGCAATCAGCCCCAGCATTTT	CASSYSGDSNQPQHF
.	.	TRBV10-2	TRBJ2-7	TGCGCCAGTAAGGCTGAATCGGGACCCCGAAACGAGCAGTACTTC	CASKAESGPRNEQYF
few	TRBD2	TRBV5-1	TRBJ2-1	TGCGCCAGCAGCCAAGGATTAGGAGCGGGAGTTTTCTTTGAGCAGTTCTTC	CASSQGLGAGVFFEQFF
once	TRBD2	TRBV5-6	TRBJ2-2	TGTGCCAGCAGCTTGGGACTAGCGGGAGCTGTCGGGGAGCTGTTTTTT	CASSLGLAGAVGELFF
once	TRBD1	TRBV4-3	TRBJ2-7	TGCGCCAGCAGCCGAGGACAGGGTGAATACGAGCAGTACTTC	CASSRGQGEYEQYF
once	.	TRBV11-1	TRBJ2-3	TGTGCCAGCGGACCACTAGGCTTCGGCACATATACGCAGTATTTT	CASGPLGFGTYTQYF
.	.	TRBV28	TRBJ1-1	TGTGCCAGCAGTTCTCGATCTCCCGCCGGGGCCCCTGAAGGTTTCTTT	CASSSRSPAGAPEGFF
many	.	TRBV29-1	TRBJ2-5	TGCAGCGTTGATGGACAGAGACAAGAGACCCAGTACTTC	CSVDGQRQETQYF
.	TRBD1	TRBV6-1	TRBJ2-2	TGTGCCAGCGGAGACAGGGTGAGGGCCGGGGACCTGTTTTTT	CASGDRVRAGDLFF
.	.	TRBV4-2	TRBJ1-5	TGTGCCAGCAGCCAAGAGCCCGTGATTAGCAATCAGCCCCTGCATTTT	CASSQEPVISNQPLHF
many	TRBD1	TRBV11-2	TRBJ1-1	TGTGCCAGCAGCCGCGACAGGGGAGCTGAAGCTTTCTTT	CASSRDRGAEAFF
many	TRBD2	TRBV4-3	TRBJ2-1	TGCGCCAGCAGCCACCTAGCGGGAGGGCACAATGAGCAGTTCTTC	CASSHLAGGHNEQFF
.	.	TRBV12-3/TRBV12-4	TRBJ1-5	TGTGCCAGCAGTTTAGCGGGTCAGGCTGGGAATCAGCACCAGCATTTT	CASSLAGQAGNQHQHF
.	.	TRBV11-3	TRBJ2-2	TGTACCAGCAGCTCTGATTTTGGCACCGGGGAGCTGTTTTTT	CTSSSDFGTGELFF